This section outlines one T cell receptor (beta chain) sequence together with its context. The sample belongs to a study of blood T cells in healthy people across ages. A second about 6 to 12 cycle PCR used barcoded and J-beta primers. Carrying 12 random nucleotides, a template-switch adaptor labeled each individual cDNA molecule. Each CDR3 protein is one row after TCRdb ran MiXCR on the 5' RACE reads. Of fewer than 700,000 distinct CDR3 sequences in the sample, 40% to 50% were seen once. CDR3 size: 17 residues. In germline, CDR1 is SGHAT, CDR2 FQNNGV. V was pared by 5 bases and J by 2 bases, with 7 bases of the junction left unmatched.

The rearrangement links TRBV11-2 to TRBJ2-1; 12 nucleotides match TRBD2. The source material was blood. This receptor was obtained from a man at least 80 years old in good health. CDR3 sequence (DNA): TGTGCCAGCAGCCTCGGGACTAGCGGGCCCCCCTACAATGAGCAGTTCTTC. Encoded protein: CASSLGTSGPPYNEQFF.